This TCR beta chain was sequenced in a study of shared clonotypes between healthy human individuals. Method: immunoSEQ multiplex PCR; TCRdb's copy keeps in-frame clones and lacks some. The table records approximately 2.4 million clones, around 95% of them present only once. The study, taken as a whole, reports: Sharing across four donors was seen in 5% to 5.5% of naive CD4 clonotypes. The study sampled only blood, and tissue repertoires likely differ.

Of note for this clone: Its antigen remains unknown.

Germline V gene lookup returns CDR1 SNHLY and CDR2 FYNNEI. V shed 7 bases and J 6 bases; nucleotides not matched to a gene: 9. The CDR3 totals 14 residues. The specimen was naive CD4+ T cells sorted from blood. The subset denotes: CD45RA+ positively selected. The chain combines TRBV2 with TRBJ1-5; 7 bases fit TRBD1. The TCR was taken from a man aged 18 to 29 in good health. CDR3: CASTRDSAGQPQHF. The CDR3, as DNA: TGTGCCAGCACCCGGGACAGCGCGGGTCAGCCCCAGCATTTT.